This T cell receptor beta chain was obtained from a study of shared clonotypes between healthy human individuals. V shed 1 base and J shed 2 bases, with 15 bases lying between them. CDR1 MDHEN and CDR2 SYDVKM come from the germline V gene. The CDR3 runs 16 residues. Sequencing used immunoSEQ multiplex PCR; TCRdb keeps in-frame clones, though not all of them. The repertoire includes more than 500,000 clones, 95% to 96% of them detected once, and 0.05% to 0.08% sits in the top ten. V gene TRBV28 combines with J gene TRBJ2-7, with a weak D call TRBD2 (6 bases). Specimen: naive CD4+ T cells sorted from blood. Noted subset: CD45RA+ positively selected. This TCR was sampled from a young woman in good health. The CDR3 bases are TGTGCCAGCAGTTTATACCCCCGGGAGTTAGCCTACGAGCAGTACTTC. Amino acid sequence: CASSLYPRELAYEQYF. The variable domain in full, with the rest retrieved from reference TRBV28 and TRBJ2-7, is DVKVTQSSRYLVKRTGEKVFLECVQDMDHENMFWYRQDPGLGLRLIYFSYDVKMKEKGDIPEGYSVSREKKERFSLILESASTNQTSMYLCASSLYPRELAYEQYFGPGTRLTVT.